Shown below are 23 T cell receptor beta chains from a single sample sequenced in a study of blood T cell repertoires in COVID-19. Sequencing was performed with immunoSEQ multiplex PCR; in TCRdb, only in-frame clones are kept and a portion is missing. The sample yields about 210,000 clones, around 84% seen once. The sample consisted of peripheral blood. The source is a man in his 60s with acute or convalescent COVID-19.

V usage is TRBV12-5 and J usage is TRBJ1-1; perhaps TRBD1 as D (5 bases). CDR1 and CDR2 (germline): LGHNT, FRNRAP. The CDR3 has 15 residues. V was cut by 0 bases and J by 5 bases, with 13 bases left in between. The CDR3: CASGLVLGARTEAFF. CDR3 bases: TGTGCTAGTGGTTTGGTATTAGGGGCACGGACTGAAGCTTTCTTT.

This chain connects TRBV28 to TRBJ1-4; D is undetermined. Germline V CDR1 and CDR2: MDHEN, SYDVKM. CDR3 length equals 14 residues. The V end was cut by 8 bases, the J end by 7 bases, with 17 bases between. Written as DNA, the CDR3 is TGTGCCAGCCTATCAGGCACGGGGAGTGAAAAACTGTTTTTT. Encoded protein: CASLSGTGSEKLFF.

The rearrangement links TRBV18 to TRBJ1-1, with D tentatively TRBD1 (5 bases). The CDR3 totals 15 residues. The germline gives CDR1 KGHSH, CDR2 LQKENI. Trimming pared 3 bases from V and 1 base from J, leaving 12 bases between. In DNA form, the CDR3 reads TGTGCCAGCTCACCCTCGACAGTCAGGAACACTGAAGCTTTCTTT. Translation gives CASSPSTVRNTEAFF.

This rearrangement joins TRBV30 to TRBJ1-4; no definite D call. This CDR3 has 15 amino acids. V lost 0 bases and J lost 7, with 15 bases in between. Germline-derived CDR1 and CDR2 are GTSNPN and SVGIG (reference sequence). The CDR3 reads CAWSVLRGVGEKLFF. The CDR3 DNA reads TGTGCCTGGAGTGTACTACGGGGTGTCGGTGAAAAACTGTTTTTT.

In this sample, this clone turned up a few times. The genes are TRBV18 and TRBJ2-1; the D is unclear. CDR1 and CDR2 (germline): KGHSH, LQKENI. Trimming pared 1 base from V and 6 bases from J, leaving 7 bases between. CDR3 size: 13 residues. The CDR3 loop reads CASSPRSSNEQFF. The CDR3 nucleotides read TGTGCCAGCTCACCACGGAGCTCCAATGAGCAGTTCTTC.

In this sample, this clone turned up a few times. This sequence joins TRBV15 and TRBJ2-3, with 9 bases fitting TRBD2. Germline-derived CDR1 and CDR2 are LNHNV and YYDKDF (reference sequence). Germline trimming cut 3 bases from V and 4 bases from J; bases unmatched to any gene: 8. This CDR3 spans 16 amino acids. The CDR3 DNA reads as TGTGCCACCAGCAGGTATAGCGGGGGAGGCGCAGATACGCAGTATTTT. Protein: CATSRYSGGGADTQYF. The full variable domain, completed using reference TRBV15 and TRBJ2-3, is DAMVIQNPRYQVTQFGKPVTLSCSQTLNHNVMYWYQQKSSQAPKLLFHYYDKDFNNEADTPDNFQSRRPNTSFCFLDIRSPGLGDTAMYLCATSRYSGGGADTQYFGPGTRLTVL.

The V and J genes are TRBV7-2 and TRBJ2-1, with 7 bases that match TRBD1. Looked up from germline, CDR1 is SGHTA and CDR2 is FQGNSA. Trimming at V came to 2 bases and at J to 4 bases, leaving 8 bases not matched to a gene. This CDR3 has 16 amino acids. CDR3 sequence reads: CASSLLGQTPYNEQFF. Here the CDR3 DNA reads TGTGCCAGCAGCTTACTGGGACAGACCCCTTACAATGAGCAGTTCTTC.

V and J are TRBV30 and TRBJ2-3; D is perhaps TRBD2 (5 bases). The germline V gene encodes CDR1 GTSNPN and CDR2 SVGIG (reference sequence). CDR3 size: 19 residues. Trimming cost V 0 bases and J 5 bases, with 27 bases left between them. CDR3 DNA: TGTGCCTGGAGTGTACGGAGATGGGAGTCTGGTCAAATTCAAGATACGCAGTATTTT. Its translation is CAWSVRRWESGQIQDTQYF.

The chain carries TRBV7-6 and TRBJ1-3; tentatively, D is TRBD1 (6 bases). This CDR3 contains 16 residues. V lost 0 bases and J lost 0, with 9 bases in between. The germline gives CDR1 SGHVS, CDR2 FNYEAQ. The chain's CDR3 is CASSLAGQSSGNTIYF. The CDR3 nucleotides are TGTGCCAGCAGCTTAGCCGGACAGAGCTCTGGAAACACCATATATTTT.

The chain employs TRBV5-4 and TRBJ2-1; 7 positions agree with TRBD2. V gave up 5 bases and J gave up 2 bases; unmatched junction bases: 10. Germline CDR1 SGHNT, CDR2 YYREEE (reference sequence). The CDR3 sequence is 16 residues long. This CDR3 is CASRGRGGGTYNEQFF. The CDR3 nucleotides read TGTGCCAGCAGGGGACGTGGCGGGGGTACCTACAATGAGCAGTTCTTC. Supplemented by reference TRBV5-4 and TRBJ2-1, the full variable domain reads ETGVTQSPTHLIKTRGQQVTLRCSSQSGHNTVSWYQQALGQGPQFIFQYYREEENGRGNFPPRFSGLQFPNYSSELNVNALELDDSALYLCASRGRGGGTYNEQFFGPGTRLTVL.

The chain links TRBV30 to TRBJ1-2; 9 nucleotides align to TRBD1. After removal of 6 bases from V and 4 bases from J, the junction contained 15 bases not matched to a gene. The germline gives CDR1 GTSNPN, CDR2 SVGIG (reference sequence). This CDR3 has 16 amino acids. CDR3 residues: CACTPGGTGSPYGYTF. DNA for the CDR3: TGTGCCTGCACCCCTGGGGGGACAGGGAGTCCCTATGGCTACACCTTC.

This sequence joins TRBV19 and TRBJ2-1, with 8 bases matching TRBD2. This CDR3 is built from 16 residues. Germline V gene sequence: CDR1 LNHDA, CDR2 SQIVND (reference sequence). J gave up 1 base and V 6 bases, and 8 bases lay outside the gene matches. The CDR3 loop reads CASRSTGTRSYNEQFF. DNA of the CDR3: TGTGCCAGTAGAAGTACCGGGACTAGGTCCTACAATGAGCAGTTCTTC. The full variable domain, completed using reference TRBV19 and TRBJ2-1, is DGGITQSPKYLFRKEGQNVTLSCEQNLNHDAMYWYRQDPGQGLRLIYYSQIVNDFQKGDIAEGYSVSREKKESFPLTVTSAQKNPTAFYLCASRSTGTRSYNEQFFGPGTRLTVL.

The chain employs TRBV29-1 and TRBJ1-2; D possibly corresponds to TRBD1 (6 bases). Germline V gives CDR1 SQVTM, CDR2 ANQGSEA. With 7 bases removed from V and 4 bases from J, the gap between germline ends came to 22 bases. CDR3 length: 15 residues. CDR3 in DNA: TGCAGCGACAGAACCTTGACAGGAAAAATCTATGGCTACACCTTC. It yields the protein CSDRTLTGKIYGYTF.

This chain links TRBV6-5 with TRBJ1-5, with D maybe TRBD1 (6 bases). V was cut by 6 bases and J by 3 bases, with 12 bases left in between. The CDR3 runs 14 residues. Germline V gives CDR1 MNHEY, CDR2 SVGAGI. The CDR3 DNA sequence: TGTGCCAGCAGGACCAGGGGTCACAATCAGCCCCAGCATTTT. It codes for CASRTRGHNQPQHF.

CDR3 sequence: CASSLGLVETQYF. Written as DNA, the CDR3 is TGTGCCAGCAGCTTAGGGCTAGTGGAGACCCAGTACTTC. The gene calls are TRBV7-2 and TRBJ2-5, with unresolved D. The V and J ends lost 1 base and 5 bases respectively, with 8 bases between them. The CDR3 totals 13 residues. The germline V gene encodes CDR1 SGHTA and CDR2 FQGNSA. The variable domain in full, completed from reference TRBV7-2 and TRBJ2-5, reads GAGVSQSPSNKVTEKGKDVELRCDPISGHTALYWYRQSLGQGLEFLIYFQGNSAPDKSGLPSDRFSAERTGGSVSTLTIQRTQQEDSAVYLCASSLGLVETQYFGPGTRLLVL.

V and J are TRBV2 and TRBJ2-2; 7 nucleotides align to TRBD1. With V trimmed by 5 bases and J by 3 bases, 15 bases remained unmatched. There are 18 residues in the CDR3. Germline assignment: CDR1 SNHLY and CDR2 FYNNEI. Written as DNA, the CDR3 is TGTGCCAGCAGTAAAAACTACAGGGGCCCGTCGTACACCGGGGAGCTGTTTTTT. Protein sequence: CASSKNYRGPSYTGELFF.

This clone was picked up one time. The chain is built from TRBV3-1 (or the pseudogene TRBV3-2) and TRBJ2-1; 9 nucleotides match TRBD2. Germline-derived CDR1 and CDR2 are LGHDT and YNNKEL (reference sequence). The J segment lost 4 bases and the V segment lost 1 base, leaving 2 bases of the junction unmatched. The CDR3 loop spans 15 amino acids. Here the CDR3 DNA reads TGTGCCAGCAGCCAAGGGAGCGGGGGGTACAATGAGCAGTTCTTC. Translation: CASSQGSGGYNEQFF.

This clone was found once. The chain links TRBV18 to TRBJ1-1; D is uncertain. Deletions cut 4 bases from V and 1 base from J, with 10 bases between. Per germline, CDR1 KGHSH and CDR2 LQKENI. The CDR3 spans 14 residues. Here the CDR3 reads CASSRLLPNTEAFF. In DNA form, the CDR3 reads TGTGCCAGCTCACGACTTCTCCCGAACACTGAAGCTTTCTTT.

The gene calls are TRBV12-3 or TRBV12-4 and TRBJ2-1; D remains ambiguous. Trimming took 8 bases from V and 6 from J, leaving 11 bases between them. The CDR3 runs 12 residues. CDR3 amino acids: CASETGLNEQFF. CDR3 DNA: TGTGCCAGCGAGACTGGCCTCAATGAGCAGTTCTTC.

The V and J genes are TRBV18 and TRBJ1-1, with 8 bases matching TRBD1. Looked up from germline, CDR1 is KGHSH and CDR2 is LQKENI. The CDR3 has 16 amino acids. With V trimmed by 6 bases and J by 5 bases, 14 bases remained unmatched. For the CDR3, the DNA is TGTGCCAGCTCCCCTGGACAGGGACCCGGGAGGACTGAAGCTTTCTTT. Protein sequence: CASSPGQGPGRTEAFF.

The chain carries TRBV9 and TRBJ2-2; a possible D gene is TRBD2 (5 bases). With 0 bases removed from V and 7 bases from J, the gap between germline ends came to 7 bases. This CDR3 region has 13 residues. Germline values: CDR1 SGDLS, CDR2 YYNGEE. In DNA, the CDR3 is TGTGCCAGCAGCGTAGGCGCGGGCGGGGAGCTGTTTTTT. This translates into CASSVGAGGELFF.

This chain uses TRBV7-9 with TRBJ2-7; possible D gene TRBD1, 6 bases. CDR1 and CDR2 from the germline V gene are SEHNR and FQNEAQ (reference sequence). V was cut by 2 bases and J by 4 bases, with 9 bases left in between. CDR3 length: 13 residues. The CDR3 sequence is CASSLLGAYEQYF. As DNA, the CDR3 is TGTGCCAGCAGCTTATTGGGGGCGTACGAGCAGTACTTC.

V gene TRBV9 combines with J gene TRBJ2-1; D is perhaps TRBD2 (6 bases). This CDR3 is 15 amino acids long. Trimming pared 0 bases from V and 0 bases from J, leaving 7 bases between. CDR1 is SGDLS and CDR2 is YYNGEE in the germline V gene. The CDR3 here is CASSVGGNSYNEQFF. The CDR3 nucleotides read TGTGCCAGCAGCGTAGGCGGGAACTCCTACAATGAGCAGTTCTTC.